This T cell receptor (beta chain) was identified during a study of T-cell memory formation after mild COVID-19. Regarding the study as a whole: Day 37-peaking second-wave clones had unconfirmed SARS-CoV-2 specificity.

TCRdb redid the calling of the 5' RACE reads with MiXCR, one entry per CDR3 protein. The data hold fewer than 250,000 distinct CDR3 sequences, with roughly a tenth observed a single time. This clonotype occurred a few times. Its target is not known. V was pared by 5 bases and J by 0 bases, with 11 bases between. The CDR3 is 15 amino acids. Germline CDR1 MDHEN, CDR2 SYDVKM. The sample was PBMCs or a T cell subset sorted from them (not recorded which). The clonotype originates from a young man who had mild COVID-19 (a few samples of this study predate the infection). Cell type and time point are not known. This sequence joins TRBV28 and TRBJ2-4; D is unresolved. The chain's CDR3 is CASSGRTLAKNIQYF. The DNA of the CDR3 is TGTGCCAGCAGTGGACGGACGCTAGCCAAAAACATTCAGTACTTC.